The clone carrying this T cell receptor beta chain was seen a few times. V dropped 3 bases and J dropped 2 bases, with 11 bases sitting between them. The CDR3 loop spans 14 amino acids. Germline loops: CDR1 SGHRS, CDR2 YFSETQ. Regarding treatment: oral pan-JAK inhibitor, 5-10 mg twice daily. Extracted RNA was reverse transcribed, and the resulting cDNA served as sequencing template. Clones were read by immunoSEQ multiplex PCR, and TCRdb kept only the in-frame ones, dropping some. The sample has about 220,000 clones; about 50% are singletons. The data belong to a study of CD8+ T cells in alopecia areata.

This sequence was found in a human donor with alopecia areata. Specimen: CD4+ T cells sorted from blood, collected at week 4, from a patient treated with tofacitinib. The rearrangement links TRBV5-1 to TRBJ2-5; TRBD1 is a possible D gene (5 bases). Here the CDR3 reads CASSSTGAQETQYF. The CDR3 DNA reads TGCGCCAGCAGCTCTACAGGCGCTCAAGAGACCCAGTACTTC.